Below are 13 T cell receptor beta chains sequenced from a single sample in a study of healthy donors' naive CD4 and CD8 T cells. A linear amplification protocol produced the TCR libraries from about 510 ng of total RNA. MiXCR, applied by TCRdb to the reads, yields one record per CDR3 protein. The table has 200,000 or so distinct CDR3 sequences, about 74% seen once. Sequencing was carried out using naive CD4+ and CD8+ T cells sorted from blood, pooled from several donors. Every receptor here comes from a pool of human donors in good health; the sample pools cells from several healthy donors.

CDR3 DNA sequence: TGTGCCAGCAGCTTAGACATTACGGGGCGAAAGTACAATGAGCAGTTCTTC. Translating it yields CASSLDITGRKYNEQFF. This chain links TRBV7-2 with TRBJ2-1; D might be TRBD1 or TRBD2, each matching 5 bases. The V end was cut by 1 base, the J end by 4 bases, with 17 bases between. The CDR3 runs 17 residues. Germline V CDR1 and CDR2: SGHTA, FQGNSA.

CDR3 residues: CASSLEEGSHNEQFF. Here the CDR3 DNA reads TGCGCCAGCAGCTTGGAAGAGGGTTCCCACAATGAGCAGTTCTTC. The chain is built from TRBV5-1 and TRBJ2-1, with a possible D match to TRBD2 (5 bases). The CDR3 totals 15 residues. Germline V lookup: CDR1 SGHRS, CDR2 YFSETQ. V was cut by 0 bases and J by 5 bases, with 12 bases left in between.

The chain joins TRBV11-2 to TRBJ2-1; 14 bases fit TRBD2. The junction had 6 bases not matched to a gene; V was cut back by 3 bases and J by 8 bases. The CDR3 consists of 16 residues. Per the germline V gene, CDR1 is SGHAT and CDR2 is FQNNGV. The CDR3 protein is CASSLRTSGRFDEQFF. In nucleotides, the CDR3 is TGTGCCAGCAGCTTGAGGACTAGCGGGAGGTTTGATGAGCAGTTCTTC.

This clonotype was detected only a few times. CDR3 nucleotides: TGCAGCGTTGAAACCGGGACTAGCGGCGGTCAAGAGACCCAGTACTTC. Its translation: CSVETGTSGGQETQYF. The rearrangement uses TRBV29-1 and TRBJ2-5, with TRBD2 matching over 11 bases. This CDR3 spans 16 amino acids. Trimming removed 2 bases from V and 2 bases from J; junction bases left unmatched: 7. From germline, CDR1 is SQVTM and CDR2 ANQGSEA.

This sequence joins TRBV6-2 or TRBV6-3 and TRBJ2-5, with 7 bases lining up with TRBD2. With V trimmed by 0 bases and J by 2 bases, 6 bases remained unmatched. The V gene's germline CDR1 is MNHEY and CDR2 SVGEGT. The CDR3 totals 16 residues. The CDR3 DNA reads as TGTGCCAGCAGTTACTCGTCCGGGAGGCCTCAAGAGACCCAGTACTTC. Translating gives CASSYSSGRPQETQYF.

The CDR3 DNA reads as TGCAGCGTTGCCGGGTATGAAGCTTTCTTT. This gives the protein CSVAGYEAFF. The chain couples TRBV29-1 to TRBJ1-1; D gene uncertain. The CDR3 extends over 10 amino acids. In germline, CDR1 is SQVTM, CDR2 ANQGSEA. Trimming left V 4 bases short and J 7 bases short, with 7 bases between.

The J gene is TRBJ2-5, the V gene TRBV6-2 or TRBV6-3; TRBD2 matches 7 bases. CDR1 is MNHEY and CDR2 is SVGEGT in the germline V gene. The CDR3 totals 14 residues. Trimming removed 6 bases from V and 2 bases from J; junction bases left unmatched: 6. The CDR3 region has the DNA TGTGCCAGCAGAGACAGCGGGATGCAAGAGACCCAGTACTTC. It specifies CASRDSGMQETQYF.

The chain combines TRBV4-3 with TRBJ2-7; D may correspond to TRBD1 or TRBD2 (5 bases each). Trimming cost V 1 base and J 2 bases, with 27 bases left between them. CDR3 length: 20 residues. The V gene's germline CDR1 is LGHNA and CDR2 YSLEER. As DNA, the CDR3 is TGCGCCAGCAGCCAAGCTCTGCCGGGACGAGCCATCCGAGGAACCTACGAGCAGTACTTC. Protein product: CASSQALPGRAIRGTYEQYF.

The gene calls are TRBV5-4 and TRBJ2-7, with D perhaps matching TRBD1 (6 bases). CDR1 is SGHNT and CDR2 is YYREEE in the germline V gene (reference sequence). Between the trimmed V and J ends, which lost 2 bases and 2 bases, there was a span of 8 bases. The CDR3 sequence is 13 residues long. The CDR3 protein is CASSFSGAYEQYF. The CDR3 DNA follows: TGTGCCAGCAGCTTTTCAGGGGCCTACGAGCAGTACTTC.

The V call is TRBV29-1, the J call TRBJ1-3; a weak D match, TRBD1 (5 bases). CDR3 length: 15 amino acids. The germline V gene has CDR1 SQVTM and CDR2 ANQGSEA. V gave up 1 base and J gave up 1 base, with 11 bases separating them. The CDR3 DNA is TGCAGCGTTGAAGGGGGACGGAATTCTGGAAACACCATATATTTT. It is translated as CSVEGGRNSGNTIYF. Full variable domain (missing parts from reference TRBV29-1 and TRBJ1-3): SAVISQKPSRDICQRGTSLTIQCQVDSQVTMMFWYRQQPGQSLTLIATANQGSEATYESGFVIDKFPISRPNLTFSTLTVSNMSPEDSSIYLCSVEGGRNSGNTIYFGEGSWLTVV.

The chain joins TRBV30 to TRBJ2-1; 7 bases are a match to TRBD2. There are 15 residues in the CDR3. The germline V gene has CDR1 GTSNPN and CDR2 SVGIG (reference sequence). J was trimmed by 3 bases and V by 0 bases; bases with no gene match: 5. The CDR3: CAWSVGGSNYNEQFF. CDR3 DNA: TGTGCCTGGAGTGTGGGCGGGAGCAACTACAATGAGCAGTTCTTC.

The chain combines TRBV27 with TRBJ2-3; no clear D. V lost 11 bases and J lost 1, with 10 bases in between. The CDR3 totals 12 residues. Per the germline V gene, CDR1 is MNHEY and CDR2 is SMNVEV (reference sequence). The chain's CDR3 is CASGRRTDTQYF. CDR3 DNA: TGTGCCTCAGGACGCCGCACAGATACGCAGTATTTT.

This chain uses TRBV27 with TRBJ1-1; D possibly corresponds to TRBD1 (6 bases). CDR1 is MNHEY and CDR2 is SMNVEV in the germline V gene (reference sequence). The CDR3 contains 14 residues. V gave up 8 bases and J gave up 3 bases, with 16 bases separating them. The CDR3 DNA reads TGTGCCAGCGCTTATACAACAGGGCACACTGAAGCTTTCTTT. As protein: CASAYTTGHTEAFF.